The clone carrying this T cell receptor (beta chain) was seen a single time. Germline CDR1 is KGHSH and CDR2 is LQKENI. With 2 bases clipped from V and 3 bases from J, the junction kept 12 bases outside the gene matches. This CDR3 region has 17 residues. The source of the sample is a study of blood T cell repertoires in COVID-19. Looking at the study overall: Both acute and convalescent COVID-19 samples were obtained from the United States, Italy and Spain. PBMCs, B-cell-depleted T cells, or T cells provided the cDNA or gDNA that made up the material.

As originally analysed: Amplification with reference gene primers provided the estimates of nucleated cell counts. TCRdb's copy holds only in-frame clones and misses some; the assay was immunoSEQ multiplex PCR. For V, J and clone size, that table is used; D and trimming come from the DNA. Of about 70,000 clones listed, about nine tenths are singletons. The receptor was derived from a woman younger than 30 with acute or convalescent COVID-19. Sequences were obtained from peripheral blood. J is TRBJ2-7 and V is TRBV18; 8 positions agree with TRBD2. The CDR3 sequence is CASSPGVSRGAGYEQYF. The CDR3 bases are TGTGCCAGCTCACCAGGGGTCTCGCGGGGGGCAGGCTACGAGCAGTACTTC.